Each of the 27 T cell receptor beta chains below was sequenced from the same sample in a study of blood T cell repertoires in COVID-19. Repertoires were generated with immunoSEQ multiplex PCR, while TCRdb's copy carries only in-frame clones and drops some. Of under 250,000 clones in the sample, approximately 81% were seen once. The sample consisted of peripheral blood. These receptors all stem from a woman aged 60 to 75 who had recovered from COVID-19.

This rearrangement joins TRBV4-1 to TRBJ2-7; possible D gene TRBD1, 5 bases. Looked up from germline, CDR1 is MGHRA and CDR2 is YSYEKL. V lost 1 base and J lost 2, with 12 bases in between. The CDR3 has 15 amino acids. The CDR3, as DNA: TGCGCCAGCAGCCAAGGGGGCGGAGTAGCCTACGAGCAGTACTTC. It is translated as CASSQGGGVAYEQYF.

The gene calls are TRBV15 and TRBJ2-1; 8 positions match TRBD1. The CDR3 loop spans 15 amino acids. Germline V CDR1 and CDR2: LNHNV, YYDKDF (reference sequence). V lost 2 bases and J lost 7; bases outside the gene matches: 7. As DNA, the CDR3 is TGTGCCACCAGCAGAACCTTGGACAGGGAGAATGAGCAGTTCTTC. Protein sequence: CATSRTLDRENEQFF.

This clone was seen many times. The J gene is TRBJ1-4, the V gene TRBV14, with unresolved D. This CDR3 region has 15 residues. The germline gives CDR1 SGHDN, CDR2 FVKESK. The V end was cut by 0 bases, the J end by 2 bases, with 7 bases between. The CDR3 nucleotides read TGTGCCAGCAGCCAAGATCCGGGGACTAATGAAAAACTGTTTTTT. This translates into CASSQDPGTNEKLFF. Full variable domain (missing parts from reference TRBV14 and TRBJ1-4): EAGVTQFPSHSVIEKGQTVTLRCDPISGHDNLYWYRRVMGKEIKFLLHFVKESKQDESGMPNNRFLAERTGGTYSTLKVQPAELEDSGVYFCASSQDPGTNEKLFFGSGTQLSVL.

The V gene is TRBV27, the J gene TRBJ2-7, with D maybe TRBD1 (7 bases). The CDR3 has 14 amino acids. Germline CDR1 is MNHEY and CDR2 is SMNVEV (reference sequence). The germline V and J ends were trimmed by 2 bases and 6 bases, with 14 bases remaining between them. CDR3 protein: CASSLGGSGGEQYF. For the CDR3, the DNA is TGTGCCAGCAGTTTAGGGGGGTCAGGGGGCGAGCAGTACTTC.

The chain uses TRBV5-6 and TRBJ2-7; TRBD1 matches at 9 bases. Per germline, CDR1 SGHDT and CDR2 YYEEEE. Germline trimming cut 3 bases from V and 5 bases from J; bases unmatched to any gene: 3. The CDR3 totals 13 residues. The CDR3 is CASSWGQGDEQYF. The CDR3 DNA reads TGTGCCAGCAGCTGGGGACAGGGAGACGAGCAGTACTTC.

The V call is TRBV5-6, the J call TRBJ1-4; 8 nucleotides align to TRBD1. CDR1 SGHDT and CDR2 YYEEEE come from the germline V gene. The V and J ends lost 2 bases and 8 bases, in that order; junction bases with no gene match: 5. This CDR3 contains 14 residues. The CDR3 region has the DNA TGTGCCAGCAGCTTAGGACAGGGAGGGGAAAAACTGTTTTTT. Amino acid sequence: CASSLGQGGEKLFF. Full variable domain (remainder filled in from reference TRBV5-6 and TRBJ1-4): DAGVTQSPTHLIKTRGQQVTLRCSPKSGHDTVSWYQQALGQGPQFIFQYYEEEERQRGNFPDRFSGHQFPNYSSELNVNALLLGDSALYLCASSLGQGGEKLFFGSGTQLSVL.

In this sample, this clone turned up a few times. The V gene is TRBV24-1, the J gene TRBJ2-1, with D tentatively TRBD2 (7 bases). The CDR3 has 14 residues. With 9 bases removed from V and 5 bases from J, the gap between germline ends came to 16 bases. From germline, CDR1 is KGHDR and CDR2 SFDVKD. CDR3 nucleotides: TGTGCCACCTCGGTTGCGGGGGACAACAATGAGCAGTTCTTC. This translates into CATSVAGDNNEQFF.

The CDR3: CASRASRVAYNEQFF. The CDR3 DNA is TGTGCCAGCAGGGCGAGCAGGGTCGCCTACAATGAGCAGTTCTTC. The chain joins TRBV27 to TRBJ2-1; D is possibly TRBD1 (5 bases). CDR3 size: 15 residues. Germline loops: CDR1 MNHEY, CDR2 SMNVEV (reference sequence). V was pared by 6 bases and J by 2 bases, with 14 bases between.

V gene TRBV6-5 combines with J gene TRBJ2-2; the match to TRBD2 covers 8 bases. The germline V gene encodes CDR1 MNHEY and CDR2 SVGAGI. The CDR3 sequence is 15 residues long. Unmatched junction bases numbered 4, after V lost 3 bases and J lost 4 bases. The CDR3 reads CASSYSSGRTGELFF. For the CDR3, the DNA is TGTGCCAGCAGTTATTCTAGCGGGCGCACCGGGGAGCTGTTTTTT.

The chain employs TRBV20-1 and TRBJ2-1; 9 bases agree with TRBD2. This CDR3 is built from 16 residues. Per the germline V gene, CDR1 is DFQATT and CDR2 is SNEGSKA (reference sequence). V shed 3 bases and J 0 bases; nucleotides not matched to a gene: 6. This CDR3 reads CSASSSGGYSYNEQFF. The CDR3 coding sequence is TGCAGTGCTAGTAGCAGCGGGGGGTACTCCTACAATGAGCAGTTCTTC.

Here the CDR3 reads CASSLRRGLHYTF. DNA of the CDR3: TGTGCCAGCAGTTTGAGAAGGGGGCTTCACTACACCTTC. The V gene is TRBV28, the J gene TRBJ1-2; 7 bases are shared with TRBD1. The CDR3 sequence is 13 residues long. CDR1 is MDHEN and CDR2 is SYDVKM in the germline V gene. J lost 10 bases, V lost 3 bases, and 8 bases had no gene match.

This rearrangement joins TRBV27 to TRBJ2-7; D unresolved. Germline V gives CDR1 MNHEY, CDR2 SMNVEV (reference sequence). V was shortened by 8 bases and J by 4 bases, with 9 bases between the two germline ends. This CDR3 is 11 amino acids long. The CDR3 protein is CASGVRYEQYF. The DNA for the CDR3 is TGTGCCAGCGGAGTTAGGTACGAGCAGTACTTC.

This clone was found a few times. The chain carries TRBV7-6 and TRBJ2-7; D is possibly TRBD1 (5 bases). The CDR3 loop spans 17 amino acids. Germline CDR1 SGHVS, CDR2 FNYEAQ. Trimming removed 6 bases from V and 5 bases from J, with 26 bases in between. The CDR3 here is CASSRARPGHPINEQYF. CDR3 sequence (DNA): TGTGCCAGCAGTAGAGCTCGTCCAGGGCACCCCATTAACGAGCAGTACTTC.

V is TRBV9 and J is TRBJ2-1; D not resolved. Between the trimmed V and J ends, which lost 0 bases and 7 bases, there was a span of 8 bases. CDR1 SGDLS and CDR2 YYNGEE come from the germline V gene. The CDR3 is made up of 13 amino acids. The CDR3 nucleotides are TGTGCCAGCAGCGTAGATAGCACAAATGAGCAGTTCTTC. Amino acids: CASSVDSTNEQFF.

V and J are TRBV6-5 and TRBJ1-2, with D perhaps TRBD1 (5 bases). Germline V gives CDR1 MNHEY, CDR2 SVGAGI. The CDR3 contains 14 residues. The V end was cut by 6 bases, the J end by 5 bases, with 16 bases between. The chain's CDR3 is CASSSAGRGYGYTF. In DNA form, the CDR3 reads TGTGCCAGCAGCTCTGCGGGCCGGGGGTATGGCTACACCTTC.

CDR3 protein: CASRPGTSGGASGELFF. Here the CDR3 DNA reads TGTGCCAGCAGGCCCGGGACTAGCGGGGGGGCCTCCGGGGAGCTGTTTTTT. This chain connects TRBV2 to TRBJ2-2; 16 bases line up with TRBD2. The CDR3 has 17 residues. J gave up 6 bases and V 6 bases, and 7 bases lay outside the gene matches. Germline values: CDR1 SNHLY, CDR2 FYNNEI.

CDR3 nucleotide sequence: TGTGCCAGCAGTTCTGTGTACACCGGGGAGCTGTTTTTT. Encoded protein: CASSSVYTGELFF. The chain is built from TRBV6-5 and TRBJ2-2, with D unclear. Germline assignment: CDR1 MNHEY and CDR2 SVGAGI. The CDR3 is 13 residues long. V lost 4 bases and J 3 bases, leaving 6 bases between the germline ends.

DNA for the CDR3: TGTGCCAGCAGTGGGCCCGACTCGAACACCGGGGAGCTGTTTTTT. It is translated as CASSGPDSNTGELFF. The chain joins TRBV2 to TRBJ2-2, with D hard to call. This CDR3 has 15 amino acids. Germline V CDR1 and CDR2: SNHLY, FYNNEI. The V end was cut by 4 bases, the J end by 0 bases, with 9 bases between.

J is TRBJ1-5 and V is TRBV7-2, with D possibly TRBD1 on 5 matching bases. This CDR3 region has 15 residues. Germline V gene data show CDR1 as SGHTA and CDR2 as FQGNSA. With 1 base removed from V and 6 bases from J, the gap between germline ends came to 13 bases. In DNA form, the CDR3 reads TGTGCCAGCAGCTTAGGTCCTCCGGGGGGTCAGCCCCAGCATTTT. Translated, it gives CASSLGPPGGQPQHF.

The gene calls are TRBV10-3 and TRBJ1-5; TRBD1 matches 7 bases. There are 15 residues in the CDR3. V was clipped by 2 bases and J by 2 bases; unmatched bases: 3. Germline CDR1 ENHRY, CDR2 SYGVKD. The CDR3 DNA sequence: TGTGCCATCAGTGAGAGGGGGCCGGGCAATCAGCCCCAGCATTTT. It specifies CAISERGPGNQPQHF.

The rearrangement joins TRBV2 to TRBJ1-6; maybe TRBD1 (6 bases). Trimming removed 7 bases at V and 3 bases at J, with 19 bases between. Per the germline V gene, CDR1 is SNHLY and CDR2 is FYNNEI. This CDR3 spans 17 amino acids. The CDR3 protein is CASNRLKQGVYNSPLHF. Here the CDR3 DNA reads TGTGCCAGCAACCGTCTCAAACAGGGAGTCTATAATTCACCCCTCCACTTT.

This chain joins TRBV10-3 and TRBJ2-3; 11 nucleotides line up with TRBD2. Germline V gene sequence: CDR1 ENHRY, CDR2 SYGVKD. This CDR3 has 20 amino acids. With V trimmed by 0 bases and J by 0 bases, 11 bases remained unmatched. CDR3 sequence: CAISESRASGGKSSTDTQYF. The CDR3 region has the DNA TGTGCCATCAGTGAGTCCCGGGCTAGCGGGGGGAAATCTAGCACAGATACGCAGTATTTT.

The chain carries TRBV5-1 and TRBJ2-3, with TRBD2 as a possible D gene (5 bases). Germline loops: CDR1 SGHRS, CDR2 YFSETQ. V was cut by 4 bases and J by 3 bases, with 15 bases left in between. The CDR3 loop spans 15 amino acids. The CDR3 nucleotides are TGCGCCAGCAGCCAGCCGGGGAGTGGTACAGATACGCAGTATTTT. It is translated as CASSQPGSGTDTQYF.

The chain is built from TRBV3-1 (or the pseudogene TRBV3-2) and TRBJ2-7, with D perhaps TRBD1 (5 bases). The V end lost 2 bases, the J end lost 4 bases, and 9 bases lay between the germline ends. The CDR3 has 13 amino acids. The germline V gene has CDR1 LGHDT and CDR2 YNNKEL (reference sequence). The CDR3 is CASSQSRAYEQYF. CDR3 DNA sequence: TGTGCCAGCAGCCAAAGCAGGGCTTACGAGCAGTACTTC.

The V call is TRBV7-2, the J call TRBJ1-5; 7 positions match TRBD1. Germline CDR1 SGHTA, CDR2 FQGNSA. Trimming took 3 bases from V and 3 from J; bases not matched to a gene: 5. The CDR3 has 15 residues. The CDR3 sequence: CASSLSGGNNQPQHF. DNA for the CDR3: TGTGCCAGCAGCTTGTCAGGGGGAAACAATCAGCCCCAGCATTTT.

On this clone: Other DNA sequences in the sample encode the same CDR3. The chain carries TRBV5-1 and TRBJ1-3, with a weak D call TRBD1 (6 bases). Germline V gene data show CDR1 as SGHRS and CDR2 as YFSETQ. This CDR3 contains 15 residues. V lost 5 bases and J 0 bases, leaving 12 bases between the germline ends. Here the CDR3 DNA reads TGCGCCAGCAGTTTAACAGGGAACTCTGGAAACACCATATATTTT. It yields the protein CASSLTGNSGNTIYF.

J is TRBJ2-1 and V is TRBV29-1; D is possibly TRBD2 (5 bases). The CDR3 loop spans 14 amino acids. CDR1 SQVTM and CDR2 ANQGSEA come from the germline V gene. The V and J ends lost 6 bases and 5 bases respectively, with 17 bases between them. The chain's CDR3 is CSVRKGATDNEQFF. In DNA form, the CDR3 reads TGCAGCGTCCGGAAGGGAGCCACGGACAATGAGCAGTTCTTC.